This TCR beta chain stems from a study of OX40 agonist ivuxolimab in advanced cancers. Overall study: Patients treated during dose escalation were battling hepatocellular carcinoma, melanoma, renal cell or head and neck cancer. Of the participants, 40% had some prior anti-PD-1, anti-PD-L1 or anti-CTLA-4 therapy, which was allowed.

Regarding the study as a whole: Among the lowest levels of clonal expansion were found in partial responders at 0.1-3.0 mg/kg.

Details on this clone: What it recognizes is unknown.

The data were produced by immunoSEQ multiplex PCR, yet TCRdb's version contains in-frame clones alone and is incomplete. Of 35,000 to 45,000 clones listed, roughly 80% are singletons. The ends lost 6 bases at V and 2 bases at J; junction bases unmatched: 6. The CDR3 spans 14 residues. The germline V gene has CDR1 MNHEY and CDR2 SVGAGI. Peripheral blood came from all dose cohorts at three timepoints. The rearrangement uses TRBV6-5 and TRBJ2-7, with 8 positions matching TRBD1. The specimen comprised CD4+ or CD8+ T cells sorted from blood, sampled in a trial of the OX40 agonist ivuxolimab. The TCR comes from an adult with an advanced solid tumor such as melanoma, head and neck, liver or kidney cancer. This CDR3 reads CASRRQGAPYEQYF. CDR3 nucleotide sequence: TGTGCCAGCAGGCGTCAGGGGGCTCCCTACGAGCAGTACTTC.